Given below is one T cell receptor (beta chain) in context. Its antigen is undetermined. This entry is derived from a study of T cell responses to AZD1222 COVID-19 vaccine. The ends lost 3 bases at V and 2 bases at J; junction bases unmatched: 12. The V gene's germline CDR1 is MNHNS and CDR2 SASEGT. The CDR3 is made up of 19 amino acids. Study-wide findings and caveats: Breadth and depth of Spike-specific TCRs rose after two AZD1222 doses. Unmutated regions of variants are reportedly targeted by nearly half of spike-specific TCRs.

The data were produced by immunoSEQ multiplex PCR, yet TCRdb's version contains in-frame clones alone and is incomplete. The top ten clones hold 5.5% of a sample with 150,000 to 180,000 clones, roughly nine tenths of them seen once. This clonotype was obtained from an adult in good health. This material consisted of peripheral blood, taken on day 0 of MenACWY control vaccination. V and J are TRBV6-1 and TRBJ2-5, with TRBD2 matching over 13 bases. For the CDR3, the DNA is TGTGCCAGCAGTGACAGAAAGACCGGGACTAGCGGGGTACAAGAGACCCAGTACTTC. Residues: CASSDRKTGTSGVQETQYF.